The T cell receptor beta chain described here comes from a study of T-cell memory formation after mild COVID-19. TCRdb re-called the 5' RACE reads with MiXCR, one entry per CDR3 protein. The data contain about 55,000 distinct CDR3 sequences, 8% to 9.5% of them singletons. Germline loops: CDR1 LGHNA, CDR2 YNFKEQ. CDR3 length: 18 residues. In regard to this clonotype: An end of the junction differs from the germline gene, which may be a read error.

Material for sequencing was PBMCs or a T cell subset sorted from them (not recorded which). The clonotype was recovered from a young man who had mild COVID-19 (a few samples of this study predate the infection). Cell type and time point are not known. The rearrangement joins TRBV4-2 to TRBJ1-3, with 8 bases lining up with TRBD1. As DNA, the CDR3 is TGTGTCAGCAGCCAAGAAGCGCAGGGGGCCTTCTCTGGAAACACCATATATTTT. It translates to CVSSQEAQGAFSGNTIYF.